Sequencing of this T cell receptor beta chain was carried out in a study of cytomegalovirus exposure and HLA in healthy donors. Turning to the study itself: A subsequent analysis reported that the 95 to 150 validation repertoires were produced on the same platform that had also been used for the roughly 700 first-cohort repertoires. Overall study findings and caveats: Cytomegalovirus association was assigned to about 150 TCR beta chains.

Clones were read by immunoSEQ multiplex PCR, and TCRdb kept only the in-frame ones, dropping some. The top ten clones hold more than 0.85% of a sample with roughly 220,000 clones, approximately 90% of them seen once. In the case of this clone: Antigen specificity is unknown.

There are 18 residues in the CDR3. Germline CDR1 SGDLS, CDR2 YYNGEE. V dropped 0 bases and J dropped 7 bases, with 25 bases sitting between them. The rearrangement joins TRBV9 to TRBJ1-2, with D hard to call. Sequencing was done on a sample of PBMCs. The origin of this receptor is a woman under 30 in good health and CMV-seronegative. This CDR3 is CASSVDSNSGSGESGYTF. The CDR3, as DNA: TGTGCCAGCAGCGTAGATAGTAACAGCGGCTCCGGGGAGAGTGGCTACACCTTC.